This record concerns one T cell receptor beta chain sequence. This sample is drawn from a study of control samples from healthy donors and cancer patients. TCRdb's copy holds only in-frame clones and misses some; the assay was immunoSEQ multiplex PCR. The table records some 95,000 clones, 88% of them present only once. The CDR3 runs 16 residues. Trimming removed 5 bases from V and 7 bases from J, with 21 bases in between. Germline values: CDR1 SGHTA, CDR2 FQGTGA. The sequence was obtained from a man aged 25-45 years in good health. The sequenced material came from blood. The rearrangement links TRBV7-3 to TRBJ2-1, with D possibly being TRBD1 or TRBD2 (5 bases each). CDR3 nucleotide sequence: TGTGCCAGCAGCAACAATCGGGGACGCCCTACAAATGAGCAGTTCTTC. Translation gives CASSNNRGRPTNEQFF.